The 16 T cell receptor beta chains listed next were all sequenced from one sample in a study of tumor and adjacent non-tumor tissue in lung cancer listed by TCRdb under 2018. The library came from multiplex PCR. Sequencer: Illumina HiSeq 2500. TCRbeta libraries were constructed through three rounds of nested PCR with primers (Table S4) according to protocols modified from ARM-PCR. TCRdb itself trimmed the public reads at Q25 with fastp, ran MiXCR and retained productive beta chains. Entries that share a CDR3 protein sequence are merged under the most common genes and DNA. Present in this sample are tens of thousands of distinct CDR3 sequences, less than 75% of which were seen just once. Around a quarter of the sample comes from the top ten. Bulk unsorted tissue served as the source for RNA extraction, and RNA quality was assessed using a NanoDrop ND-1000 and an Agilent 2100. For the normal lung samples, distant non-tumor tissue was collected more than 3 cm away from the tumor edge.

Sequenced input: distant non-tumor lung tissue. The source is a woman aged 45 to 65 with non-small cell lung cancer.

The chain couples TRBV5-1 to TRBJ2-1; D not resolved. V was shortened by 0 bases and J by 5 bases, with 9 bases between the two germline ends. In germline, CDR1 is SGHRS, CDR2 YFSETQ. The CDR3 length is 14 residues. The CDR3 sequence is CASSLAADHNEQFF. CDR3 DNA: TGCGCCAGCAGCTTGGCGGCCGACCACAATGAGCAGTTCTTC.

By share, this clonotype counts as medium-sized (0.01 to 0.1%). This chain links TRBV11-3 with TRBJ2-2, with D hard to call. The length of the CDR3 is 13 residues. Trimming removed 0 bases from V and 4 bases from J, with 3 bases in between. Germline V lookup: CDR1 SGHNT, CDR2 YENEEA. CDR3 bases: TGTGCCAGCAGCTTAGACACCACCGGGGAGCTGTTTTTT. Translation gives CASSLDTTGELFF.

The CDR3, as DNA: TGTGCCAGCAGCAAACAGAGTTCTGGGGCCAATGTCGTGACTTTC. Translation: CASSKQSSGANVVTF. The chain recombines TRBV11-1 with TRBJ2-6; TRBD1 might be the D (5 bases). V lost 5 bases and J 17 bases, leaving 25 bases between the germline ends. The CDR3 loop spans 15 amino acids. Germline V gene sequence: CDR1 SGHAT, CDR2 FQDESV (reference sequence).

Comment on this clonotype: The germline gene is not matched at one end of the junction; a read error may be the cause. This chain uses TRBV6-2 or TRBV6-3 with TRBJ2-7; maybe TRBD2 (5 bases). This CDR3 spans 17 amino acids. From germline, CDR1 is MNHEY and CDR2 SVGEGT. The CDR3 here is CASGYSRTWTGVAEQYF. The CDR3 nucleotides are TGTGCCAGCGGTTACTCGAGGACTTGGACGGGTGTGGCCGAGCAATACTTC.

A word on this clonotype: The junction does not match germline at one end; this may be a read error. This sequence joins TRBV20-1 and TRBJ1-4; D perhaps matches TRBD1 (5 bases). In germline, CDR1 is DFQATT, CDR2 SNEGSKA (reference sequence). The CDR3 runs 15 residues. The CDR3 bases are TGCAGTGCTAGAGGGGGGGGGACTTCTAATGGAAAACTGTTTTTT. Protein: CSARGGGTSNGKLFF.

There are a few counts of this clonotype. The chain couples TRBV5-6 to TRBJ2-7, with D maybe TRBD1 (5 bases). This CDR3 contains 14 residues. Per the germline V gene, CDR1 is SGHDT and CDR2 is YYEEEE. Trimming shortened V by 0 bases and J by 1 base, and 8 bases separated the two germline ends. DNA for the CDR3: TGTGCCAGCAGCTTGGTGGACAAGTCCTACGAGCAGTACTTC. It encodes CASSLVDKSYEQYF.

This chain connects TRBV28 to TRBJ1-5; D may be TRBD1 (5 bases). Germline loops: CDR1 MDHEN, CDR2 SYDVKM. This CDR3 has 17 residues. V lost 3 bases to trimming and J lost 10 bases, with 25 bases between them. The CDR3 loop is CASSFSSPQGTIFPQHF. The CDR3, as DNA: TGTGCCAGCAGTTTCAGTTCGCCCCAGGGCACAATATTCCCCCAGCATTTT.

Ten or more counts support this clonotype. The CDR3, as DNA: TGCAGCCCTAATCAGGGACAGGCACTAAACACTGAAGCTTTCTTT. Amino acids: CSPNQGQALNTEAFF. This rearrangement joins TRBV20-1 to TRBJ1-1; TRBD1 agrees at 8 bases. The germline V gene has CDR1 DFQATT and CDR2 SNEGSKA (reference sequence). CDR3 length: 15 residues.

The chain joins TRBV14 to TRBJ2-5; 8 bases line up with TRBD2. The CDR3 extends over 13 amino acids. Unmatched junction bases numbered 9, after V lost 10 bases and J lost 5 bases. The germline CDR1 and CDR2 sequences are SGHDN and FVKESK. The CDR3 is CANGQRESETQYF. The CDR3 region has the DNA TGTGCCAACGGCCAGCGGGAGAGTGAGACCCAGTACTTC. Full variable domain (rest looked up from reference TRBV14 and TRBJ2-5): EAGVTQFPSHSVIEKGQTVTLRCDPISGHDNLYWYRRVMGKEIKFLLHFVKESKQDESGMPNNRFLAERTGGTYSTLKVQPAELEDSGVYFCANGQRESETQYFGPGTRLLVL.

This clonotype came up many times. The gene calls are TRBV20-1 and TRBJ2-3; possibly TRBD1 or TRBD2 for D (6 bases each). Germline loops: CDR1 DFQATT, CDR2 SNEGSKA (reference sequence). V lost 0 bases and J lost 8, with 18 bases in between. The CDR3 has 15 residues. The CDR3 loop reads CSARDSPWGAPTQYF. The CDR3 region has the DNA TGCAGTGCTAGAGACTCCCCCTGGGGGGCTCCTACGCAGTATTTT.

With respect to this clonotype: This may be a read error: a much more frequent sequence differs by one nucleotide. The chain carries TRBV4-1 and TRBJ2-1; possible D gene TRBD2, 6 bases. The CDR3 has 15 residues. Germline V gene sequence: CDR1 MGHRA, CDR2 YSYEKL. The CDR3 coding sequence is TGCGCCAGCAGCGAACAGCGGGTCTCCTACAATGAGCAGTTATTC. Translated: CASSEQRVSYNEQLF.

This clonotype has a count of ten or more. The chain carries TRBV6-1 and TRBJ1-5, with unresolved D. The CDR3 has 14 residues. Germline CDR1 reads MNHNS; CDR2 reads SASEGT. V dropped 8 bases and J dropped 1 base, with 12 bases sitting between them. CDR3 in DNA: TGTGCCAGCTCGTGGGGAAGGAGCAATCAGCCCCAGCATTTT. Its translation: CASSWGRSNQPQHF.

This chain connects TRBV7-9 to TRBJ2-7; D is uncertain. The length of the CDR3 is 12 residues. Trimming cost V 4 bases and J 6 bases, with 10 bases left between them. The germline CDR1 and CDR2 sequences are SEHNR and FQNEAQ (reference sequence). CDR3 region: CASSSTTPEQYF. The CDR3 DNA sequence: TGTGCCAGCAGCTCCACAACTCCCGAGCAGTACTTC.

Of note for this clonotype: The CDR3 ends on some other residue instead of the conserved phenylalanine or tryptophan, so this is likely a read error. J is TRBJ2-1 and V is TRBV20-1, with D maybe TRBD2 (6 bases). The germline V gene encodes CDR1 DFQATT and CDR2 SNEGSKA (reference sequence). The CDR3 has 15 amino acids. V was clipped by 2 bases and J by 6 bases, with 17 bases between them. CDR3: CSARHSTSYFNEQFL. CDR3 coding DNA: TGCAGTGCTAGACACTCGACTAGTTATTTCAATGAGCAGTTCTTA.

Ten or more counts support this clonotype. The genes are TRBV6-6 and TRBJ2-1; D unclear. Germline lookup yields CDR1 MNHNY and CDR2 SVGAGI (reference sequence). V was clipped by 2 bases and J by 0 bases, with 8 bases between them. The CDR3 has 15 residues. CDR3 bases: TGTGCCAGCAGTTACGAAGCTCGCTCCTACAATGAGCAGTTCTTC. Translation: CASSYEARSYNEQFF.

Details on this clonotype: A much larger clone differs by one base, so this may be a read error. J is TRBJ2-2 and V is TRBV7-8; D not certain. The CDR3 sequence is 16 residues long. V was trimmed by 1 base and J by 1 base, leaving 10 bases between them. The germline gives CDR1 SGHVS, CDR2 FQNEAQ. The CDR3 coding sequence is TGTGCCAGCAGCTTAGTCGCAAGTCTGAACACCGGGGAGCTGTTTTTT. It is translated as CASSLVASLNTGELFF.